This TCR beta chain comes out of a study of blood T cell repertoires in COVID-19. Germline V gene data show CDR1 as SGHAT and CDR2 as FQNNGV. V lost 0 bases and J lost 6, with 15 bases in between. The CDR3 covers 15 residues. Sequenced by immunoSEQ multiplex PCR; TCRdb stores in-frame clones only, minus some. The sample includes some 87,000 clones, 65% to 85% of them seen just once. This TCR came from a man older than 75 with active or convalescent COVID-19. V and J are TRBV11-2 and TRBJ2-7; D is perhaps TRBD1 (6 bases). The sample comprised peripheral blood. Here the CDR3 DNA reads TGTGCCAGCAGCTTAGATGGTGGGGACACTGGCGAGCAGTACTTC. Translated: CASSLDGGDTGEQYF.